These 4 T cell receptor beta chains were all obtained from the same sample, sequenced in a study of shared T cell receptors in the human thymus. Measured with immunoSEQ multiplex PCR; TCRdb has only the in-frame clones, and not every one. The sample has under 450,000 clones; around 95% are singletons. The specimen sequenced was thymocytes. Receptors were obtained from a human donor.

The rearrangement uses TRBV9 and TRBJ2-7; D is uncertain. The CDR3 runs to 13 residues. CDR1 and CDR2 (germline): SGDLS, YYNGEE. The ends were cut back, 0 bases at V and 6 bases at J, with 10 bases in the middle. The CDR3: CASSVASLGEQYF. The CDR3 DNA reads TGTGCCAGCAGCGTAGCGAGCCTTGGCGAGCAGTACTTC.

The gene calls are TRBV4-1 and TRBJ2-1; 7 bases align to TRBD2. The V gene's germline CDR1 is MGHRA and CDR2 YSYEKL. The CDR3 length is 16 residues. The V gene end was trimmed by 4 bases and the J gene end by 0 bases; junction bases not matched to a gene: 6. The CDR3 sequence: CASSLLGRASYNEQFF. The CDR3 nucleotides are TGCGCCAGCAGCCTCCTTGGGAGGGCCTCCTACAATGAGCAGTTCTTC.

V and J are TRBV4-1 and TRBJ1-5, with 8 bases identical to TRBD1. The V segment lost 4 bases and the J segment 4 bases; nucleotides outside the gene matches: 9. Germline V gene data show CDR1 as MGHRA and CDR2 as YSYEKL. This CDR3 has 16 residues. The CDR3 DNA is TGCGCCAGCAGCCCAGGAGGGACAGGTGCTAATCAGCCCCAGCATTTT. Translating gives CASSPGGTGANQPQHF.

The V and J genes are TRBV7-3 and TRBJ2-7; a possible D gene is TRBD2 (6 bases). CDR1 is SGHTA and CDR2 is FQGTGA in the germline V gene. The CDR3 totals 15 residues. V gave up 3 bases and J gave up 0 bases, with 12 bases separating them. CDR3 DNA: TGTGCCAGCAGCTTGGAGCGGGTTAGCTCCTACGAGCAGTACTTC. Translated: CASSLERVSSYEQYF.